Presented here are 21 T cell receptor beta chains from one specimen sequenced in a study of blood T cell repertoires in COVID-19. TCRdb's copy holds only in-frame clones and misses some; the assay was immunoSEQ multiplex PCR. The sample lists about 190,000 clones; about 88% were seen once. The sample comprised peripheral blood. These receptor sequences come from a woman aged 40-49 years who had recovered from COVID-19.

The chain has TRBV19 and TRBJ2-1; 10 bases fit TRBD2. This CDR3 is 15 amino acids long. J gave up 9 bases and V 6 bases, and 11 bases lay outside the gene matches. Germline CDR1 reads LNHDA; CDR2 reads SQIVND (reference sequence). CDR3 loop: CASRPSLAGVGEQFF. The CDR3 DNA is TGTGCCAGTAGGCCTTCCCTAGCGGGAGTCGGTGAGCAGTTCTTC.

V is TRBV7-8 and J is TRBJ2-7; TRBD2 agrees at 9 bases. The CDR3 runs 16 residues. CDR1 and CDR2 from the germline V gene are SGHVS and FQNEAQ. V was pared by 7 bases and J by 6 bases, with 16 bases of the junction left unmatched. The CDR3 DNA reads TGTGCCAGCACCCTGCGGTCGGCGGGAGGGGTCAGCGAGCAGTACTTC. This sequence encodes CASTLRSAGGVSEQYF.

CDR3 loop: CATNARGALQGEGYTF. The CDR3 region has the DNA TGTGCCACCAACGCCCGGGGCGCCCTCCAGGGGGAGGGCTACACCTTC. The chain recombines TRBV7-9 with TRBJ1-2, with 7 bases that match TRBD1. Germline V lookup: CDR1 SEHNR, CDR2 FQNEAQ (reference sequence). This CDR3 is built from 16 residues. The ends lost 10 bases at V and 8 bases at J; junction bases unmatched: 22.

The gene calls are TRBV6-5 and TRBJ2-7, with 7 bases aligning to TRBD1. The CDR3 runs to 14 residues. The V segment lost 6 bases and the J segment 3 bases; nucleotides outside the gene matches: 8. Germline V lookup: CDR1 MNHEY, CDR2 SVGAGI. The CDR3 coding sequence is TGTGCCAGCAGCCTCAAGTGGGACAGCTACGAGCAGTACTTC. Residues: CASSLKWDSYEQYF.

The chain uses TRBV2 and TRBJ2-7, with 10 bases that match TRBD1. V trimming: 4 bases; J trimming: 4 bases; junction bases outside the gene matches: 4. The CDR3 consists of 14 residues. Germline lookup yields CDR1 SNHLY and CDR2 FYNNEI. The CDR3 spells CASSVGTGAYEQYF. The CDR3 coding sequence is TGTGCCAGCAGTGTAGGGACAGGGGCTTACGAGCAGTACTTC.

The chain is built from TRBV7-2 and TRBJ1-3, with unresolved D. V was cut by 3 bases and J by 2 bases, with 8 bases left in between. CDR1 is SGHTA, CDR2 FQGNSA, per germline. The CDR3 sequence is 14 residues long. The CDR3 DNA is TGTGCCAGCAGCTTCGGGGAGGCTGGAAACACCATATATTTT. Translating it yields CASSFGEAGNTIYF.

About this clone: Its ends do not fully match the called genes, so a read error is possible. V gene TRBV6-1 combines with J gene TRBJ2-1; 8 bases fit TRBD2. Germline lookup yields CDR1 MNHNS and CDR2 SASEGT. CDR3 size: 15 residues. The CDR3 sequence is CASSKAGTSYNEQFF. CDR3 DNA sequence: TGTGCCAGCAGTAAAGCCGGGACTAGCTACAATGAGCAGTTCTTC.

The V call is TRBV24-1, the J call TRBJ1-1; 8 bases are shared with TRBD1. The CDR3 spans 16 residues. From germline, CDR1 is KGHDR and CDR2 SFDVKD. Trimming cost V 4 bases and J 0 bases; bases outside gene matches: 6. CDR3 sequence (DNA): TGTGCCACCAGTGACGACAGGGGCCGCATGAACACTGAAGCTTTCTTT. Translation: CATSDDRGRMNTEAFF.

V is TRBV6-2 or TRBV6-3 and J is TRBJ2-1; 8 positions agree with TRBD2. This CDR3 region has 16 residues. The junction had 8 bases not matched to a gene; V was cut back by 3 bases and J by 4 bases. CDR1 is MNHEY, CDR2 SVGEGT, per germline. CDR3 sequence reads: CASSYKSGGAYNEQFF. The CDR3 DNA reads as TGTGCCAGCAGTTATAAGAGCGGGGGCGCTTACAATGAGCAGTTCTTC.

The rearrangement links TRBV19 to TRBJ1-5; 9 positions agree with TRBD1. This CDR3 region has 15 residues. Germline CDR1 LNHDA, CDR2 SQIVND (reference sequence). V dropped 6 bases and J dropped 7; count of bases not matched to a gene: 10. The CDR3 here is CASRQTGGGGQPQHF. CDR3 coding DNA: TGTGCCAGTAGACAGACAGGGGGAGGTGGACAGCCCCAGCATTTT.

The genes are TRBV3-1 (or the pseudogene TRBV3-2) and TRBJ2-1; 11 bases line up with TRBD2. In germline, CDR1 is LGHDT, CDR2 YNNKEL (reference sequence). The CDR3 is 13 amino acids. The V and J ends lost 6 bases and 9 bases, in that order; junction bases with no gene match: 4. The CDR3 sequence: CASRGGTSGEQFF. CDR3 nucleotides: TGTGCCAGCAGGGGAGGGACTAGCGGTGAGCAGTTCTTC.

The rearrangement links TRBV5-1 to TRBJ1-3; weak D call: TRBD1 (5 bases). The CDR3 sequence is 15 residues long. The V gene lost 3 bases and the J gene lost 4 bases, with 14 bases spanning the gap. Germline CDR1 SGHRS, CDR2 YFSETQ. CDR3: CASSSGVESGNTIYF. The CDR3 DNA is TGCGCCAGCAGCTCGGGGGTGGAATCGGGAAACACCATATATTTT.

This rearrangement joins TRBV6-5 to TRBJ1-6; D is ambiguous. V dropped 6 bases and J dropped 8 bases, with 8 bases sitting between them. This CDR3 is 12 amino acids long. Per germline, CDR1 MNHEY and CDR2 SVGAGI. Here the CDR3 reads CASRKRDSPLHF. The CDR3 DNA reads as TGTGCCAGCAGGAAGAGAGATTCACCCCTCCACTTT.

This chain connects TRBV2 to TRBJ2-7, with 8 nucleotides matching TRBD2. Germline assignment: CDR1 SNHLY and CDR2 FYNNEI. This CDR3 spans 14 amino acids. V lost 9 bases, J lost 3 bases, and 10 bases stayed unmatched. The chain's CDR3 is CASRLGTSFYEQYF. In nucleotides, the CDR3 is TGTGCCAGTCGACTGGGGACTAGTTTCTACGAGCAGTACTTC.

V is TRBV28 and J is TRBJ1-5, with 7 positions matching TRBD1. Germline CDR1 is MDHEN and CDR2 is SYDVKM. This CDR3 has 18 residues. J was trimmed by 5 bases and V by 6 bases; bases with no gene match: 19. Here the CDR3 reads CASSLSTGLGSIDQPQHF. CDR3 nucleotides: TGTGCCAGCAGCCTATCGACAGGGTTAGGCAGCATAGATCAGCCCCAGCATTTT.

The sample holds a few counts of this clone. The chain combines TRBV6-6 with TRBJ1-5; tentative D call: TRBD1 (6 bases). CDR3 length: 14 amino acids. The V end lost 5 bases, the J end lost 2 bases, and 10 bases lay between the germline ends. Germline V gene data show CDR1 as MNHNY and CDR2 as SVGAGI (reference sequence). CDR3 protein: CASSTRGGNQPQHF. The CDR3 nucleotides are TGTGCCAGCAGTACCAGGGGTGGCAATCAGCCCCAGCATTTT.

J is TRBJ2-1 and V is TRBV2; a possible D gene is TRBD1 (6 bases). The germline V gene has CDR1 SNHLY and CDR2 FYNNEI. The CDR3 consists of 13 residues. The V end was cut by 7 bases, the J end by 5 bases, with 12 bases between. The CDR3 DNA is TGTGCCAGCACAACAGGGCTCCACAATGAGCAGTTCTTC. As protein: CASTTGLHNEQFF.

J is TRBJ1-3 and V is TRBV27; 9 nucleotides align to TRBD1. The CDR3 covers 14 residues. J gave up 9 bases and V 0 bases, and 3 bases lay outside the gene matches. Germline-derived CDR1 and CDR2 are MNHEY and SMNVEV (reference sequence). CDR3 in amino acids: CASSLSPTGGTIYF. The DNA of the CDR3 is TGTGCCAGCAGTTTATCCCCGACAGGGGGCACCATATATTTT.

This sequence joins TRBV29-1 and TRBJ2-1, with TRBD2 matching over 8 bases. The CDR3 extends over 11 amino acids. The germline V gene has CDR1 SQVTM and CDR2 ANQGSEA. V trimming: 7 bases; J trimming: 10 bases; junction bases outside the gene matches: 6. The CDR3 sequence is CSARTGGEQFF. The CDR3 bases are TGCAGCGCCCGAACGGGAGGGGAGCAGTTCTTC.

The chain combines TRBV9 with TRBJ2-2; D remains ambiguous. Germline V CDR1 and CDR2: SGDLS, YYNGEE. The CDR3 runs to 17 residues. The V and J ends lost 0 bases and 0 bases respectively, with 12 bases between them. The CDR3 coding sequence is TGTGCCAGCAGCGTAGGTTTATCTCCGGCGAACACCGGGGAGCTGTTTTTT. Translation gives CASSVGLSPANTGELFF.

The rearrangement joins TRBV3-1 (or the pseudogene TRBV3-2) to TRBJ2-5, with unresolved D. V lost 4 bases, J lost 6 bases, and 12 bases lay in between. This CDR3 region has 13 residues. CDR1 is LGHDT, CDR2 YNNKEL, per germline (reference sequence). The CDR3 coding sequence is TGTGCCAGCAGCCCAACCACACCTCAGACCCAGTACTTC. Protein product: CASSPTTPQTQYF.